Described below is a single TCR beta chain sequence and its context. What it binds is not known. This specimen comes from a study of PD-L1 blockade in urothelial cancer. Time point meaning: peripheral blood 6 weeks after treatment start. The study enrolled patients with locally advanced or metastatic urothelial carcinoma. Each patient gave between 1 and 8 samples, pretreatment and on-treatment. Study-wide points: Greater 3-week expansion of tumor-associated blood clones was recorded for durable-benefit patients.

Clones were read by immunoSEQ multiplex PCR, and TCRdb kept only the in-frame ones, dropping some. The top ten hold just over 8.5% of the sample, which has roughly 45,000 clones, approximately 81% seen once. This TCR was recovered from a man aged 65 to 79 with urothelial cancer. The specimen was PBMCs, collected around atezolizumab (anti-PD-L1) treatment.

The DNA for the CDR3 is TGTGCCTGGAGGGGGGACAGGGCTGGGGCCAACGTCCTGACTTTC. It is translated as CAWRGDRAGANVLTF. The chain uses TRBV30 and TRBJ2-6; 9 bases agree with TRBD1. Losses at the gene ends were 3 bases for V and 2 bases for J; bases not matched to a gene: 2. Germline values: CDR1 GTSNPN, CDR2 SVGIG (reference sequence). This CDR3 comprises 15 residues.